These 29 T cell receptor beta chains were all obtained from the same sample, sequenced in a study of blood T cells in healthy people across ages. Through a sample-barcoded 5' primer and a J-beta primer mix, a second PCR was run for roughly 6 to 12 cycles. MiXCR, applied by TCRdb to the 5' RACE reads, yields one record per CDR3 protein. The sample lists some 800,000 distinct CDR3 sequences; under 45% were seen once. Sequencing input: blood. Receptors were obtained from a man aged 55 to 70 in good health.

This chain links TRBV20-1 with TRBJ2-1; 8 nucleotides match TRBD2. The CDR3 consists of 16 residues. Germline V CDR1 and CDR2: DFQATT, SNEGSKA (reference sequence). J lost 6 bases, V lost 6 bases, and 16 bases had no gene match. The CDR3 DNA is TGCAGTGCCCCCGCGGCCGGGGGGGCGAACCGCAATGAGCAGTTCTTC. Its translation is CSAPAAGGANRNEQFF.

CDR3 loop: CASSSPTGWNYGYTF. As DNA, the CDR3 is TGTGCCAGCAGCTCTCCGACAGGGTGGAACTATGGCTACACCTTC. The genes are TRBV7-9 and TRBJ1-2, with TRBD1 matching 7 bases. The CDR3 contains 15 residues. Germline CDR1 is SEHNR and CDR2 is FQNEAQ (reference sequence). Losses at the gene ends were 4 bases for V and 2 bases for J; bases not matched to a gene: 7.

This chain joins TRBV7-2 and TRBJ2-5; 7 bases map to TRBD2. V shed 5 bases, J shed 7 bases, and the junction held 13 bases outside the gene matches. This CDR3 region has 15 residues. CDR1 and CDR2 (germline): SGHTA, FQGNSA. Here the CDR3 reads CASSVTSGPGGTQYF. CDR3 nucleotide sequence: TGTGCCAGCAGCGTAACGAGCGGGCCGGGGGGGACCCAGTACTTC. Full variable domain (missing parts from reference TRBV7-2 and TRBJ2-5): GAGVSQSPSNKVTEKGKDVELRCDPISGHTALYWYRQSLGQGLEFLIYFQGNSAPDKSGLPSDRFSAERTGGSVSTLTIQRTQQEDSAVYLCASSVTSGPGGTQYFGPGTRLLVL.

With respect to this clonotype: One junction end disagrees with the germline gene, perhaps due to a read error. This CDR3 reads CASSDGDSTYEQYF. CDR3 in DNA: TGTGCCTCCAGTGATGGGGACAGCACCTACGAGCAGTACTTC. This chain joins TRBV24-1 and TRBJ2-7, with 7 bases matching TRBD1. The CDR3 spans 14 residues. CDR1 is KGHDR and CDR2 is SFDVKD in the germline V gene.

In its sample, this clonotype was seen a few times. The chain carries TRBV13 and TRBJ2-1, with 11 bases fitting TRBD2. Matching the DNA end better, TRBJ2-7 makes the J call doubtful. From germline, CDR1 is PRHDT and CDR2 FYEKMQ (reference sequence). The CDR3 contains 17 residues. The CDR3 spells CASSPLAGGSSYNEQYF. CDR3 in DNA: TGTGCCAGCAGCCCTTTAGCGGGGGGGAGCTCCTACAATGAGCAGTACTTC.

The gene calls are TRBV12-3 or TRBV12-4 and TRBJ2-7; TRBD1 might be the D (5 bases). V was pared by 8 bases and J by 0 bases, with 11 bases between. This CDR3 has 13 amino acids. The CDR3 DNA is TGTGCCAGCGGGGCTTTGAGCTCCTACGAGCAGTACTTC. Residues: CASGALSSYEQYF.

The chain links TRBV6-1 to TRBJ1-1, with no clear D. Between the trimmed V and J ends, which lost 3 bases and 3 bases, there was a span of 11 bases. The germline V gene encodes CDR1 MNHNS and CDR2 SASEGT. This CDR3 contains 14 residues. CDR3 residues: CASSEGDTYTEAFF. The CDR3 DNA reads TGTGCCAGCAGTGAGGGAGATACGTACACTGAAGCTTTCTTT.

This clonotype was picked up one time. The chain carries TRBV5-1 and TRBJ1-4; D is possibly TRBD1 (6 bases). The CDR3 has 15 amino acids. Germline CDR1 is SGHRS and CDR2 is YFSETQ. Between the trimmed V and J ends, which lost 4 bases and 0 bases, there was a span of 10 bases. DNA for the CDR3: TGCGCCAGCAGCACAGGGCATGCAACTAATGAAAAACTGTTTTTT. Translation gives CASSTGHATNEKLFF.

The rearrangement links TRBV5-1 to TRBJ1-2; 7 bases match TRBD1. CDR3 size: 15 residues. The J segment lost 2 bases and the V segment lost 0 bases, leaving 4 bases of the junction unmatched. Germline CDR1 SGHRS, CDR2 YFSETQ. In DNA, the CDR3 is TGCGCCAGCAGCTTGGGGCCAGGGGGGAACTATGGCTACACCTTC. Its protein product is CASSLGPGGNYGYTF.

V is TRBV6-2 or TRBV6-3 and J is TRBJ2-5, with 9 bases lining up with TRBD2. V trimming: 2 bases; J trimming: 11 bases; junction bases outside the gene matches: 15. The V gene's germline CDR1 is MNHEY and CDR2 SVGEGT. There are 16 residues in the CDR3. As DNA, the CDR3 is TGTGCCAGCAGTTACGTAAGCGGGGGGTTCCTGGGTGAGCAGTACTTC. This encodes CASSYVSGGFLGEQYF.

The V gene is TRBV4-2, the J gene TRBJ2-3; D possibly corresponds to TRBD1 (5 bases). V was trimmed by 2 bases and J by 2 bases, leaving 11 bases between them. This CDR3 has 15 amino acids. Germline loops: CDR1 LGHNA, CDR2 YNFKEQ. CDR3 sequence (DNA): TGTGCCAGCAGCCAACGGCAGGGCAACACAGATACGCAGTATTTT. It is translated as CASSQRQGNTDTQYF.

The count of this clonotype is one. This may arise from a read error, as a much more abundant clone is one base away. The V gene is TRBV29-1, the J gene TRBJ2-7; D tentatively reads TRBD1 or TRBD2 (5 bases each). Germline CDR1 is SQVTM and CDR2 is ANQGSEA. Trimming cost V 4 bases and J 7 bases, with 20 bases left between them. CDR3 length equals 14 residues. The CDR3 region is CSVGRSEEGIEQYF. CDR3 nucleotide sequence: TGCAGCGTTGGTCGGAGCGAAGAGGGGATTGAGCAGTACTTC.

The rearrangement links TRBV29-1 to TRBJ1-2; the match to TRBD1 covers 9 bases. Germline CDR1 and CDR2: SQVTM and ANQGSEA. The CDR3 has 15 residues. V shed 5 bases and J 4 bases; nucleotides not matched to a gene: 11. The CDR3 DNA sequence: TGCAGCGTTCTAGGAGGGGAACAGGGGGCCTATGGCTACACCTTC. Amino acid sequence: CSVLGGEQGAYGYTF.

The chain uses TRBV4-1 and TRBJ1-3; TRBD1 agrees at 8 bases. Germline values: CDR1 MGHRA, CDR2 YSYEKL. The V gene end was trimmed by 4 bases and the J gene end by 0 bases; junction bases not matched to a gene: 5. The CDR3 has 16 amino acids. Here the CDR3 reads CASSRPGGDSGNTIYF. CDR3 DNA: TGCGCCAGCAGCCGACCAGGGGGCGACTCTGGAAACACCATATATTTT.

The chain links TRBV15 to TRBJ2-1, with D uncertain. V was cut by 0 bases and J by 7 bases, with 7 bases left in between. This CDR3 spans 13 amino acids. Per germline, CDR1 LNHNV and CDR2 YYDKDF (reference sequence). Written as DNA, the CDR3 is TGTGCCACCAGCAGAGATATTGAAAATGAGCAGTTCTTC. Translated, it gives CATSRDIENEQFF.

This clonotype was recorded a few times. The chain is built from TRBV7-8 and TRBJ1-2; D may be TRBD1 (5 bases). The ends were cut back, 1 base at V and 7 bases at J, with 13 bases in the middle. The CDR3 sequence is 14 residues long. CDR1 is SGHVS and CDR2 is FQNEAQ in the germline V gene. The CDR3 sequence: CASSLVGGGGGYTF. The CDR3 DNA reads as TGTGCCAGCAGCTTAGTTGGGGGAGGCGGTGGCTACACCTTC.

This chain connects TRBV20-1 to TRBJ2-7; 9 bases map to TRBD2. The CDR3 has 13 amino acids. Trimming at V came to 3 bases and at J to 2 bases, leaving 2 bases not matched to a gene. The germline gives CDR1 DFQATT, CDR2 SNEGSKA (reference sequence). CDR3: CSASGTSPYEQYF. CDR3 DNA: TGCAGTGCTAGTGGGACTAGCCCCTACGAGCAGTACTTC.

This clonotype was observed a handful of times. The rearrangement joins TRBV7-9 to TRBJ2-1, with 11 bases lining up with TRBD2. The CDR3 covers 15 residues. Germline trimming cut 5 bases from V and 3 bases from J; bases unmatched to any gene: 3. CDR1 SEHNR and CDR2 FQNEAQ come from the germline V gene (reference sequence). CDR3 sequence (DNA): TGTGCCAGCAGCATCGGACTAGCGGGCTACAATGAGCAGTTCTTC. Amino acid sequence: CASSIGLAGYNEQFF.

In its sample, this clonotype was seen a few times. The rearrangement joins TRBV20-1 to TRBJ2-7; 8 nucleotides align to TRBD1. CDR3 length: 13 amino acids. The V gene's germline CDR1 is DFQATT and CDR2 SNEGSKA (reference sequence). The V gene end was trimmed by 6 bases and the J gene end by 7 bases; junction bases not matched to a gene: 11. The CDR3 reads CSAETGEDGEQYF. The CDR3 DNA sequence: TGCAGTGCCGAGACAGGGGAGGATGGGGAGCAGTACTTC.

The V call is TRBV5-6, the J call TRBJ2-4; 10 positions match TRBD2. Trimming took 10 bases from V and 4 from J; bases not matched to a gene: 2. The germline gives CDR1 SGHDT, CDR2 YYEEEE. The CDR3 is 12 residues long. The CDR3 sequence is CASSGGKNIQYF. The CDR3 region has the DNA TGTGCCTCTAGCGGGGGTAAAAACATTCAGTACTTC. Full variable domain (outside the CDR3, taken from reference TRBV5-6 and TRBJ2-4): DAGVTQSPTHLIKTRGQQVTLRCSPKSGHDTVSWYQQALGQGPQFIFQYYEEEERQRGNFPDRFSGHQFPNYSSELNVNALLLGDSALYLCASSGGKNIQYFGAGTRLSVL.

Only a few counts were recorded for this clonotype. CDR3 sequence: CSALDRPYSNQPQHF. As DNA, the CDR3 is TGCAGTGCTCTGGACAGACCTTATAGCAATCAGCCCCAGCATTTT. The chain couples TRBV20-1 to TRBJ1-5; a possible D gene is TRBD1 (6 bases). Germline CDR1 is DFQATT and CDR2 is SNEGSKA (reference sequence). Trimming removed 5 bases at V and 0 bases at J, with 14 bases between. The CDR3 sequence is 15 residues long.

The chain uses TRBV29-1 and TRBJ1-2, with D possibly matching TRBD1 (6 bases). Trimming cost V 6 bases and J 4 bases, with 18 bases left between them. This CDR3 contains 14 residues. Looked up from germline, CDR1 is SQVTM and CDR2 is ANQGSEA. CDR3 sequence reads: CSVVNGTFSYGYTF. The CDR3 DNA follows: TGCAGCGTGGTTAACGGGACATTCTCCTATGGCTACACCTTC.

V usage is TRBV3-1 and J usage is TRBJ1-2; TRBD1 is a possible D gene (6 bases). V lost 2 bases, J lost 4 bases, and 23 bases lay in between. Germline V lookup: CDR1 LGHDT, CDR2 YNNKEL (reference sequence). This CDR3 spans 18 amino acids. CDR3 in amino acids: CASSQLQWDMRYGYGYTF. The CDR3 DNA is TGTGCCAGCAGCCAACTACAATGGGACATGAGATATGGCTATGGCTACACCTTC.

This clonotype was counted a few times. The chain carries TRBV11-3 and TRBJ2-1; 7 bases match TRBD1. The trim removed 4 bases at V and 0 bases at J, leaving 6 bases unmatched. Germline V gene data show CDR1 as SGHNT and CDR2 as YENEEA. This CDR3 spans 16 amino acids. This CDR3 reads CASSSPTGISYNEQFF. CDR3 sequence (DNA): TGTGCCAGCAGCTCCCCGACAGGGATCTCCTACAATGAGCAGTTCTTC.

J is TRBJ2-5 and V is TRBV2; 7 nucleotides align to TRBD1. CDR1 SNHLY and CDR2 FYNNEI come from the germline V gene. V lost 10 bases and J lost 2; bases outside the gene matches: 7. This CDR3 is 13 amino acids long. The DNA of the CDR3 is TGTGCCACCACGGGACAGTTACAAGAGACCCAGTACTTC. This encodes CATTGQLQETQYF. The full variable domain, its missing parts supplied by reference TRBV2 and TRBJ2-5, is EPEVTQTPSHQVTQMGQEVILRCVPISNHLYFYWYRQILGQKVEFLVSFYNNEISEKSEIFDDQFSVERPDGSNFTLKIRSTKLEDSAMYFCATTGQLQETQYFGPGTRLLVL.

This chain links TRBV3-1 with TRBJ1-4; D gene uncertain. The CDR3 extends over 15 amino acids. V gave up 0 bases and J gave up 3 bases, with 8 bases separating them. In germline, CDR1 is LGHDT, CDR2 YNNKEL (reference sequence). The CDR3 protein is CASSQDSKANEKLFF. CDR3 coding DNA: TGTGCCAGCAGCCAAGACAGTAAAGCTAATGAAAAACTGTTTTTT.

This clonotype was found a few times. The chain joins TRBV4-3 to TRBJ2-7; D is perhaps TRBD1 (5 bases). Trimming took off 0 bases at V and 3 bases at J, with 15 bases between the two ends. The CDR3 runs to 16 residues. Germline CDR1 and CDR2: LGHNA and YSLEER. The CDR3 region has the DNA TGCGCCAGCAGCCAAGATAGACAGCCCTCAATCTACGAGCAGTACTTC. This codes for CASSQDRQPSIYEQYF.

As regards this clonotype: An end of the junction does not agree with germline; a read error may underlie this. This chain's CDR3 is CSARPKGSYERYF. The CDR3 DNA reads TGCAGCGCACGACCCAAGGGCTCCTACGAGCGGTACTTC. This sequence joins TRBV29-1 and TRBJ2-7, with D unclear. Germline-derived CDR1 and CDR2 are SQVTM and ANQGSEA. The CDR3 contains 13 residues.

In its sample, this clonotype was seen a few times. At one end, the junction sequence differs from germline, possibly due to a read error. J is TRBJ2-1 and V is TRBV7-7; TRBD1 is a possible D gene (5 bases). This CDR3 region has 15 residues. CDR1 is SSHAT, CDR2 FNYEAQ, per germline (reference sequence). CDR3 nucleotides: TGTGCTAGCAGCCAAGATACAGGAGACTACAATGAGCAGTTCTTC. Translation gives CASSQDTGDYNEQFF.